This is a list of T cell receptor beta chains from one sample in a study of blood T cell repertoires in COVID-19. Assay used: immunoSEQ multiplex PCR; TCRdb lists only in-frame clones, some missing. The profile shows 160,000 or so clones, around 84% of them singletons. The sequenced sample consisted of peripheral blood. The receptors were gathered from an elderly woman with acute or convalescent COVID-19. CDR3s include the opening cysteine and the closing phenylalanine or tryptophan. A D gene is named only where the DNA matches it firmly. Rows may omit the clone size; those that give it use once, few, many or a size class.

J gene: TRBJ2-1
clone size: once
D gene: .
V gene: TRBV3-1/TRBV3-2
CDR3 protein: CASSDVQGTLGFF
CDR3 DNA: TGTGCCAGCAGCGATGTACAGGGGACTCTGGGGTTCTTC

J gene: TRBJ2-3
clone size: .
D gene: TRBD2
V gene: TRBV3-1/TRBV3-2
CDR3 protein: CASSQGTSGYTDTQYF
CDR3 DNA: TGTGCCAGCAGCCAAGGGACTAGCGGGTACACAGATACGCAGTATTTT

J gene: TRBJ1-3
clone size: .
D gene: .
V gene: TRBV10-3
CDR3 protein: CAISELSGHTIYF
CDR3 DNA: TGTGCCATCAGTGAGTTGAGCGGGCACACCATATATTTT

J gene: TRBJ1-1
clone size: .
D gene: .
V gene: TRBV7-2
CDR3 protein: CASSLGAPSFF
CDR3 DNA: TGTGCCAGCAGCTTAGGGGCCCCTTCCTTCTTT

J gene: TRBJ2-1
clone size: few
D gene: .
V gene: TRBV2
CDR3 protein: CASSEGPAGGVFIGEQFF
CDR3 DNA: TGTGCCAGCAGTGAAGGTCCAGCGGGTGGCGTCTTTATAGGTGAGCAGTTCTTC

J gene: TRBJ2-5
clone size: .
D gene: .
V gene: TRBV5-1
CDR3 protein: CASSRGAGLETQYF
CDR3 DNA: TGCGCCAGCAGCCGGGGGGCCGGGTTGGAGACCCAGTACTTC

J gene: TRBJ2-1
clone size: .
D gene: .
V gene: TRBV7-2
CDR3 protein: CASSLVGSNEQFF
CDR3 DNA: TGTGCCAGCAGCTTAGTGGGCTCGAATGAGCAGTTCTTC

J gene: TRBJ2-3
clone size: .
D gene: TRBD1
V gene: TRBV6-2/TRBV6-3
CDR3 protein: CASSHRRRGQSSDTQYF
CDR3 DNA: TGTGCCAGCAGCCACAGGCGAAGGGGACAGAGCTCAGATACGCAGTATTTT

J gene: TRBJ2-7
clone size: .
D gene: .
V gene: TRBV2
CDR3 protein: CASSAGLVGGEQYF
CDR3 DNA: TGTGCCAGCAGTGCAGGACTCGTCGGCGGCGAGCAGTACTTC

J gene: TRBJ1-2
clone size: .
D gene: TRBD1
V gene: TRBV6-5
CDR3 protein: CASSYGTGFLGYTF
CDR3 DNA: TGTGCCAGCAGTTACGGGACAGGGTTTCTTGGCTACACCTTC

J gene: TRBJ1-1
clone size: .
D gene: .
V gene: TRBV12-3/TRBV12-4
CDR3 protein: CASSVRGSTEAFF
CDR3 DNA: TGTGCCAGCAGTGTCCGGGGGAGCACTGAAGCTTTCTTT

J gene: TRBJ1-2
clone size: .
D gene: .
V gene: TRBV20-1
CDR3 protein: CSASSSYGYTF
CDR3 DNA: TGCAGTGCTAGTTCCAGCTATGGCTACACCTTC

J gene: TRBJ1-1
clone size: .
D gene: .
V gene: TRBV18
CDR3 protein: CASSGWEGETEAFF
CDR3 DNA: TGTGCCAGCTCCGGTTGGGAGGGGGAGACTGAAGCTTTCTTT

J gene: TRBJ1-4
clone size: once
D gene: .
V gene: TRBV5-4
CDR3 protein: CASSLGRDEKLFF
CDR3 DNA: TGTGCCAGCAGCTTGGGTCGGGATGAAAAACTGTTTTTT

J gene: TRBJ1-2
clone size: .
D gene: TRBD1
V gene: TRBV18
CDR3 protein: CASSPQGTANYGYTF
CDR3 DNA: TGTGCCAGCTCACCACAAGGGACAGCTAACTATGGCTACACCTTC

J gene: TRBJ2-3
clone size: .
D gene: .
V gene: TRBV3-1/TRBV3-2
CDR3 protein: CASSQDWTEVDTQYF
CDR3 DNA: TGTGCCAGCAGCCAAGATTGGACAGAGGTAGATACGCAGTATTTT

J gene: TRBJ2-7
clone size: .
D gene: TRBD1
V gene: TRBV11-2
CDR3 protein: CASSLRPRDRVGLVYEQYF
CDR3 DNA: TGTGCCAGCAGCTTAAGGCCCCGGGACAGGGTGGGTTTGGTCTACGAGCAGTACTTC

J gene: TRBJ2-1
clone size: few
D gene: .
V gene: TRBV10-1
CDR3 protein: CASSKRGNKKFF
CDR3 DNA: TGCGCCAGCAGCAAGAGGGGGAATAAGAAGTTCTTC

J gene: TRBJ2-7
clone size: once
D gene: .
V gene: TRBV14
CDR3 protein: CASSQEYYGEQYF
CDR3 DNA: TGTGCCAGCAGCCAAGAATACTACGGGGAGCAGTACTTC

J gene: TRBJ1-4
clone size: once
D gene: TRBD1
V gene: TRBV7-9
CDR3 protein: CAGERGLNEKLFF
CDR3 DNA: TGTGCCGGGGAGAGGGGGCTTAATGAAAAACTGTTTTTT

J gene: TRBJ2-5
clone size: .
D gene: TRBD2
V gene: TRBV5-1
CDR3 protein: CASSMGLAGNKETQYF
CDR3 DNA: TGCGCCAGCAGCATGGGACTAGCGGGAAACAAAGAGACCCAGTACTTC

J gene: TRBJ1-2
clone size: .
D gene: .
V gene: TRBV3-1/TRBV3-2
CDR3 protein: CASSQDGENGYTF
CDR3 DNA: TGTGCCAGCAGCCAAGACGGGGAAAATGGCTACACCTTC

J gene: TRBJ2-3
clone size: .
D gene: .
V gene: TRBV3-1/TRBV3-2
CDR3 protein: CASSQVGGAGTQYF
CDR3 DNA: TGTGCCAGCAGCCAAGTCGGCGGTGCGGGTACGCAGTATTTT

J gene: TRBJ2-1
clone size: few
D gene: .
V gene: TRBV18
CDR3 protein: CASSPPVGSYNEQFF
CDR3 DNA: TGTGCCAGCTCACCACCCGTCGGGAGCTACAATGAGCAGTTCTTC

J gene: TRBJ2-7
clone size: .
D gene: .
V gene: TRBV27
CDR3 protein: CASSLSVFGDEQYF
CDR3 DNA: TGTGCCAGCAGTTTATCTGTATTCGGGGACGAGCAGTACTTC

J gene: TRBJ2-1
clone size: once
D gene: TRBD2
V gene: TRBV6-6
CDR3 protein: CASSPGRTSLNEQFF
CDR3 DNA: TGTGCCAGCAGCCCCGGGAGGACCTCTCTCAATGAGCAGTTCTTC

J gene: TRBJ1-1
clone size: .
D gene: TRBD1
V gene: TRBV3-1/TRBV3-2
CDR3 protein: CASSQESIQGAEAFF
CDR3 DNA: TGTGCCAGCAGCCAAGAGTCCATACAGGGGGCTGAAGCTTTCTTT

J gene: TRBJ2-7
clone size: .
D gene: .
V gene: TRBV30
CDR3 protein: CAWAGQIPPTAYEQYF
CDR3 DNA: TGTGCCTGGGCCGGCCAAATTCCCCCAACAGCCTACGAGCAGTACTTC

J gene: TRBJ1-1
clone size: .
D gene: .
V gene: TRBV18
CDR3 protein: CASSNFRVGTEAFF
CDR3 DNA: TGTGCCAGCTCAAACTTCAGGGTGGGCACTGAAGCTTTCTTT

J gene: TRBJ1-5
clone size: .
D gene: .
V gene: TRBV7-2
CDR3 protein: CASSLTASNQPQHF
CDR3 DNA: TGTGCCAGCAGCCTGACAGCTAGCAATCAGCCCCAGCATTTT

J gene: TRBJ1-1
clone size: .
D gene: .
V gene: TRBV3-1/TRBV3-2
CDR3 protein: CASRKTGEAFF
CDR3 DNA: TGTGCCAGCAGAAAGACAGGTGAAGCTTTCTTT

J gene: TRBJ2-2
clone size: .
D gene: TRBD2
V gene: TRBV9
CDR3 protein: CASSVDSAAGLNTGELFF
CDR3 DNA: TGTGCCAGCAGCGTAGACTCCGCAGCGGGACTGAACACCGGGGAGCTGTTTTTT

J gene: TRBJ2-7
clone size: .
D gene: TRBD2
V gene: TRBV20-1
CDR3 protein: CSASLLAGSYEQYF
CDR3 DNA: TGCAGTGCTAGTCTCCTAGCGGGCTCCTACGAGCAGTACTTC